The 18 T cell receptor beta chains in this list originate from one sample, sequenced in a study of blood T cell repertoires in COVID-19. Only in-frame clones appear in the TCRdb table, and some are missing; sequencing was by immunoSEQ multiplex PCR. The repertoire holds tens of thousands of clones, with roughly four fifths as singletons. Source material: peripheral blood. Every receptor here comes from a woman aged 55-75 years with acute or convalescent COVID-19.

This clone was picked up a small number of times. This sequence joins TRBV4-1 and TRBJ1-4; 10 bases are a match to TRBD1. The CDR3 loop spans 15 amino acids. The germline V gene encodes CDR1 MGHRA and CDR2 YSYEKL. The V and J ends lost 3 bases and 5 bases, in that order; junction bases with no gene match: 3. CDR3 sequence (DNA): TGCGCCAGCAGCCACGGGACAGGGGTAAATGAAAAACTGTTTTTT. Its protein product is CASSHGTGVNEKLFF.

This rearrangement joins TRBV6-5 to TRBJ2-7; TRBD1 aligns across 7 bases. The germline V gene encodes CDR1 MNHEY and CDR2 SVGAGI. This CDR3 contains 14 residues. V gave up 5 bases and J gave up 1 base; unmatched junction bases: 5. This CDR3 reads CASSQQGVSYEQYF. CDR3 DNA: TGTGCCAGCAGTCAGCAGGGGGTATCCTACGAGCAGTACTTC.

The CDR3 sequence: CASRRSGSSYEQYF. The CDR3 DNA reads TGTGCCAGCAGGCGTAGTGGGAGCTCCTACGAGCAGTACTTC. The chain uses TRBV7-2 and TRBJ2-7; possibly TRBD2 for D (5 bases). V gave up 6 bases and J gave up 0 bases, with 12 bases separating them. The CDR3 length is 14 residues. Germline V lookup: CDR1 SGHTA, CDR2 FQGNSA. Together with reference TRBV7-2 and TRBJ2-7, the CDR3 gives the full variable domain: GAGVSQSPSNKVTEKGKDVELRCDPISGHTALYWYRQSLGQGLEFLIYFQGNSAPDKSGLPSDRFSAERTGGSVSTLTIQRTQQEDSAVYLCASRRSGSSYEQYFGPGTRLTVT.

The rearrangement joins TRBV5-1 to TRBJ2-2; D is undetermined. The V gene lost 5 bases and the J gene lost 4 bases, with 12 bases spanning the gap. Germline CDR1 SGHRS, CDR2 YFSETQ. The CDR3 length is 14 residues. CDR3 nucleotide sequence: TGCGCCAGCAGGGCCAGAACGTCCACCGGGGAGCTGTTTTTT. Translated, it gives CASRARTSTGELFF.

The chain employs TRBV30 and TRBJ1-5, with D hard to call. The CDR3 extends over 13 amino acids. V lost 5 bases and J lost 7, with 15 bases in between. The germline gives CDR1 GTSNPN, CDR2 SVGIG (reference sequence). CDR3 nucleotide sequence: TGTGCCTGGGGACTGGTGGGAGGGCAGCCCCAGCATTTT. Translated: CAWGLVGGQPQHF. The entire variable domain, with the rest obtained from reference TRBV30 and TRBJ1-5, is as follows: SQTIHQWPATLVQPVGSPLSLECTVEGTSNPNLYWYRQAAGRGLQLLFYSVGIGQISSEVPQNLSASRPQDRQFILSSKKLLLSDSGFYLCAWGLVGGQPQHFGDGTRLSIL.

This chain uses TRBV6-6 with TRBJ2-2, with D uncertain. The germline V and J ends were trimmed by 6 bases and 7 bases, with 9 bases remaining between them. This CDR3 region has 12 residues. The germline gives CDR1 MNHNY, CDR2 SVGAGI (reference sequence). The CDR3 is CASRTSGGELFF. The CDR3 region has the DNA TGTGCCAGCAGAACCTCGGGCGGGGAGCTGTTTTTT.

The chain employs TRBV12-3 or TRBV12-4 and TRBJ1-2, with TRBD1 identical over 8 bases. CDR3 length: 12 amino acids. Trimming removed 5 bases from V and 12 bases from J; junction bases left unmatched: 8. CDR3 sequence: CASSIGTGGDTF. CDR3 in DNA: TGTGCCAGCAGTATCGGGACAGGTGGTGACACCTTC.

V gene TRBV5-4 combines with J gene TRBJ2-2, with 10 bases matching TRBD2. After removal of 1 base from V and 4 bases from J, the junction contained 10 bases not matched to a gene. The CDR3 extends over 18 amino acids. Germline V CDR1 and CDR2: SGHNT, YYREEE (reference sequence). The CDR3: CASSLPAGGPRGTGELFF. DNA of the CDR3: TGTGCCAGCAGCTTGCCAGCGGGAGGGCCCAGGGGCACCGGGGAGCTGTTTTTT. The full variable domain, rest sourced from reference TRBV5-4 and TRBJ2-2, is ETGVTQSPTHLIKTRGQQVTLRCSSQSGHNTVSWYQQALGQGPQFIFQYYREEENGRGNFPPRFSGLQFPNYSSELNVNALELDDSALYLCASSLPAGGPRGTGELFFGEGSRLTVL.

The chain employs TRBV30 and TRBJ1-3; D remains unclear. This CDR3 spans 13 amino acids. V dropped 7 bases and J dropped 1 base, with 11 bases sitting between them. CDR1 is GTSNPN and CDR2 is SVGIG in the germline V gene (reference sequence). The CDR3 nucleotides are TGTGCCTCGAAACAGATTTCTGGAAACACCATATATTTT. It encodes CASKQISGNTIYF.

V and J are TRBV24-1 and TRBJ2-2; maybe TRBD2 (5 bases). Trimming shortened V by 6 bases and J by 0 bases, and 10 bases separated the two germline ends. This CDR3 comprises 15 residues. Germline assignment: CDR1 KGHDR and CDR2 SFDVKD. The CDR3 nucleotides are TGTGCCACCAGTCGTGAGGGAGCGAACACCGGGGAGCTGTTTTTT. Encoded protein: CATSREGANTGELFF.

The chain joins TRBV19 to TRBJ2-6, with TRBD1 identical over 7 bases. Germline V gene lookup returns CDR1 LNHDA and CDR2 SQIVND (reference sequence). The CDR3 consists of 15 residues. V was pared by 6 bases and J by 3 bases, with 5 bases of the junction left unmatched. CDR3 DNA sequence: TGTGCCAGTAGCCTAGGACAGGTTGGGGCCAACGTCCTGACTTTC. The encoded protein is CASSLGQVGANVLTF.

The gene calls are TRBV4-1 and TRBJ2-3, with TRBD2 as a possible D gene (6 bases). The germline gives CDR1 MGHRA, CDR2 YSYEKL. The CDR3 extends over 16 amino acids. Trimming cost V 4 bases and J 6 bases, with 20 bases left between them. The DNA for the CDR3 is TGCGCCAGCAGCCGCCCCGGGGGAGCGGTTTACGATACGCAGTATTTT. This codes for CASSRPGGAVYDTQYF.

The CDR3 spells CATGGDTDTQYF. The CDR3 DNA follows: TGTGCCACGGGAGGGGACACAGATACGCAGTATTTT. The chain carries TRBV24-1 and TRBJ2-3; the match to TRBD2 covers 7 bases. CDR1 is KGHDR, CDR2 SFDVKD, per germline. Losses at the gene ends were 10 bases for V and 2 bases for J; bases not matched to a gene: 2. CDR3 length: 12 residues.

V usage is TRBV19 and J usage is TRBJ2-3, with D tentatively TRBD1 (5 bases). V was pared by 5 bases and J by 1 base, with 10 bases between. The CDR3 consists of 14 residues. Germline V lookup: CDR1 LNHDA, CDR2 SQIVND (reference sequence). CDR3 residues: CASSREGGTDTQYF. CDR3 nucleotide sequence: TGTGCCAGTAGTCGAGAAGGGGGCACAGATACGCAGTATTTT.

The gene calls are TRBV5-6 and TRBJ2-1, with D maybe TRBD2 (5 bases). V was trimmed by 2 bases and J by 8 bases, leaving 11 bases between them. Germline lookup yields CDR1 SGHDT and CDR2 YYEEEE. CDR3 length equals 13 residues. CDR3 region: CASSLLGIDEQFF. The CDR3, as DNA: TGTGCCAGCAGCTTACTAGGAATAGATGAGCAGTTCTTC. Complete variable domain (other parts from reference TRBV5-6 and TRBJ2-1): DAGVTQSPTHLIKTRGQQVTLRCSPKSGHDTVSWYQQALGQGPQFIFQYYEEEERQRGNFPDRFSGHQFPNYSSELNVNALLLGDSALYLCASSLLGIDEQFFGPGTRLTVL.

The chain is built from TRBV7-9 and TRBJ1-4; 7 positions agree with TRBD1. This CDR3 is 14 amino acids long. Per germline, CDR1 SEHNR and CDR2 FQNEAQ (reference sequence). V lost 3 bases to trimming and J lost 8 bases; unmatched junction nucleotides: 6. Written as DNA, the CDR3 is TGTGCCAGCAGCTTGGGGCAGGGGGTAGAAAAACTGTTTTTT. This sequence encodes CASSLGQGVEKLFF.

This chain links TRBV19 with TRBJ2-1, with 7 nucleotides matching TRBD2. CDR1 and CDR2 from the germline V gene are LNHDA and SQIVND (reference sequence). CDR3 length: 18 amino acids. J lost 10 bases, V lost 3 bases, and 21 bases had no gene match. The CDR3 reads CASSMVRNGAGEGKEQFF. CDR3 nucleotide sequence: TGTGCCAGTAGTATGGTGAGGAATGGGGCGGGGGAAGGCAAGGAGCAGTTCTTC.

The sample holds a few counts of this clone. This chain joins TRBV6-4 and TRBJ1-1; no firm D call. The CDR3 covers 13 residues. The V end lost 4 bases, the J end lost 0 bases, and 6 bases lay between the germline ends. The germline V gene encodes CDR1 MRHNA and CDR2 SNTAGT. CDR3 in amino acids: CASSADMNTEAFF. CDR3 sequence (DNA): TGTGCCAGCAGTGCTGACATGAACACTGAAGCTTTCTTT.